The 7 T cell receptor beta chains below were found in one sample sequenced in a study of identical twins. TCRdb fed the 5' RACE reads into MiXCR, producing one record per CDR3 protein. This table has hundreds of thousands of distinct CDR3 sequences, around 6.1% appearing once. The sample consisted of naive T cells sorted from blood. The receptor source for this set is a young man in good health.

The J gene is TRBJ2-7, the V gene TRBV23-1, with D uncertain. TRBV23-1 is identified as an open reading frame with a role that is uncertain. CDR3 length: 18 amino acids. V lost 2 bases and J 0 bases, leaving 20 bases between the germline ends. This CDR3 reads CASSQRSLRTASSYEQYF. CDR3 nucleotides: TGCGCCAGCAGTCAACGTTCACTCAGGACGGCGAGCTCCTACGAGCAGTACTTC.

In this sample, this clonotype turned up many times. CDR3 sequence reads: CASSDSRIAVGVPNEQFF. The CDR3, as DNA: TGTGCCAGCAGTGACTCCAGAATAGCGGTCGGGGTCCCCAATGAGCAGTTCTTC. The chain couples TRBV25-1 to TRBJ2-1, with D possibly matching TRBD2 (6 bases). Deletions cut 3 bases from V and 6 bases from J, with 24 bases between. CDR3 length: 18 residues. Per the germline V gene, CDR1 is MGHDK and CDR2 is SYGVNS.

This clonotype was observed at least ten times. The rearrangement uses TRBV7-2 and TRBJ2-1; D is undetermined. Trimming left V 2 bases short and J 8 bases short, with 4 bases between. This CDR3 has 11 residues. The V gene's germline CDR1 is SGHTA and CDR2 FQGNSA. CDR3 sequence reads: CASSLMHEQFF. CDR3 bases: TGTGCCAGCAGCTTAATGCATGAGCAGTTCTTC. The entire variable domain, with the rest obtained from reference TRBV7-2 and TRBJ2-1, is as follows: GAGVSQSPSNKVTEKGKDVELRCDPISGHTALYWYRQSLGQGLEFLIYFQGNSAPDKSGLPSDRFSAERTGGSVSTLTIQRTQQEDSAVYLCASSLMHEQFFGPGTRLTVL.

About this clonotype: Being one base from a much bigger clone, this may be a read error. The chain has TRBV6-1 and TRBJ2-3; D gene unclear. The CDR3 consists of 13 residues. The germline V gene has CDR1 MNHNS and CDR2 SASEGT. For the CDR3, the DNA is TGTGCCAGCTCAAGTGTTGAAACAGATACGCGGTATTTT. Translated: CASSSVETDTRYF.

This clonotype was counted at least ten times. This chain links TRBV6-1 with TRBJ2-1; D call uncertain. The CDR3 has 14 amino acids. V lost 0 bases, J lost 6 bases, and 9 bases lay in between. The germline V gene has CDR1 MNHNS and CDR2 SASEGT. CDR3 sequence: CASSEALRTNEQFF. For the CDR3, the DNA is TGTGCCAGCAGTGAAGCGCTTCGGACCAATGAGCAGTTCTTC.

Many counts were recorded for this clonotype. The chain employs TRBV27 and TRBJ2-7, with 13 bases aligning to TRBD2. V gave up 5 bases and J gave up 4 bases; unmatched junction bases: 8. The CDR3 is 16 residues long. Germline values: CDR1 MNHEY, CDR2 SMNVEV (reference sequence). The CDR3 reads CASSPTPGLAGYEQYF. In DNA, the CDR3 is TGTGCCAGCAGTCCAACCCCGGGACTAGCGGGATACGAGCAGTACTTC.

This clonotype was seen many times. The V and J genes are TRBV28 and TRBJ2-5; 9 nucleotides match TRBD1. Germline V gives CDR1 MDHEN, CDR2 SYDVKM. The CDR3 is 16 residues long. J lost 5 bases, V lost 4 bases, and 11 bases had no gene match. The CDR3 loop reads CASSSNRDRAGETQYF. The DNA for the CDR3 is TGTGCCAGCAGTTCTAACCGGGACAGGGCGGGTGAGACCCAGTACTTC.